This entry features one TCR beta chain sequence. The antigen is unknown. The data derive from a study of blood T cells in healthy people across ages. General observations from the study: Naive T cell percentage strongly correlated with TCR beta diversity. Diversity estimates from one million T cells were considered underestimates.

The CDR3 has 15 residues. Germline loops: CDR1 DFQATT, CDR2 SNEGSKA (reference sequence). Trimming removed 2 bases at V and 0 bases at J, with 14 bases between. With a J-beta primer mix and a sample-barcoded 5' primer, a second PCR ran about 7 to 12 cycles. MiXCR, applied by TCRdb to the 5' RACE reads, yields one record per CDR3 protein. Among 1.5 million to 2 million distinct CDR3 sequences listed, around half were seen once. The sequenced sample consisted of blood. The V call is TRBV20-1, the J call TRBJ2-7, with D unresolved. The receptor was derived from a woman aged 40 to 50 in good health. DNA for the CDR3: TGCAGTGCTAGACGGGCAGGATCGAGCTCCTACGAGCAGTACTTC. This codes for CSARRAGSSSYEQYF.